Each of the 5 T cell receptor beta chains below was sequenced from the same sample in a study of post-analysis software for immune sequencing data. Overall study findings and caveats: The five TRBV segments detected at higher frequency in patients than in controls included TRBV5-6, TRBV5-1 and TRBV20-1.

These receptors' antigens are unknown. Incorporated into the TCR beta cDNA libraries were unique molecular identifiers, which served to reduce PCR and sequencing biases. TCRdb re-derived calls from the PCR reads in MiXCR, one entry per CDR3 protein. There are approximately 400,000 distinct CDR3 sequences in the sample; 30% to 45% occur only once, and 13% lies in the top ten. Sequencing was carried out using blood. The receptors stem from a girl between 5 and 17 years old with multiple sclerosis.

CDR3 sequence (DNA): TGCAGTGCCCGGCAGGGCCATACCGTTGGGGGCTACACCTTC. This gives the protein CSARQGHTVGGYTF. This sequence joins TRBV20-1 and TRBJ1-2, with D possibly being TRBD1 (5 bases). V lost 6 bases to trimming and J lost 8 bases, with 22 bases between them. The CDR3 consists of 14 residues. Germline lookup yields CDR1 DFQATT and CDR2 SNEGSKA (reference sequence).

This rearrangement joins TRBV6-1 to TRBJ1-2; D remains unclear. This CDR3 spans 16 amino acids. CDR1 and CDR2 (germline): MNHNS, SASEGT. V lost 6 bases, J lost 0 bases, and 17 bases lay in between. In DNA form, the CDR3 reads TGTGCCAGCAGCCCACACCCGGCCTCAGCTAACTATGGCTACACCTTC. Translated: CASSPHPASANYGYTF.

V gene TRBV27 combines with J gene TRBJ1-1, with 8 bases matching TRBD1. The V segment lost 6 bases and the J segment 5 bases; nucleotides outside the gene matches: 11. This CDR3 comprises 15 residues. The germline V gene encodes CDR1 MNHEY and CDR2 SMNVEV (reference sequence). CDR3 region: CASSTLDRGKTEAFF. The CDR3, as DNA: TGTGCCAGCAGCACTCTAGACAGGGGCAAGACTGAAGCTTTCTTT.

The rearrangement uses TRBV6-1 and TRBJ2-5; D may be TRBD1 (10 bases). The CDR3 loop spans 18 amino acids. The germline CDR1 and CDR2 sequences are MNHNS and SASEGT. The V and J ends lost 8 bases and 11 bases respectively, with 36 bases between them. CDR3 DNA sequence: TGTGCCAGCCGGGGGACAGGGGAGGGACTAGCTCGGGGCAATGAGCAGTACTTC. Encoded protein: CASRGTGEGLARGNEQYF.

The chain recombines TRBV6-5 with TRBJ1-6; D remains ambiguous. The CDR3 has 16 amino acids. Trimming left V 2 bases short and J 8 bases short, with 16 bases between. Germline V lookup: CDR1 MNHEY, CDR2 SVGAGI. DNA of the CDR3: TGTGCCAGCAGTTACCCCCCCGGGCCTGGAGATTCACCCCTCCACTTT. Translating gives CASSYPPGPGDSPLHF.